This TCR beta chain is from a study of T-cell memory formation after mild COVID-19. Across the whole study: For the most part, TCR clusters were specific to one donor.

MiXCR was run by TCRdb on the 5' RACE reads, yielding one entry per CDR3 protein. This repertoire shows over 120,000 distinct CDR3 sequences, around 5.8% found once; its top ten account for about 2%. The trim removed 4 bases at V and 1 base at J, leaving 6 bases unmatched. Per germline, CDR1 SGHRS and CDR2 YFSETQ. The CDR3 runs 16 residues. Of note for this clonotype: What it recognizes is unknown.

Points from the study as a whole: Whereas later expanders leaned CD4+, clones contracting day 15 to 85 showed a balanced CD4/CD8 makeup. Specificity for SARS-CoV-2 was not confirmed among the second-wave clones peaking on day 37.

The specimen sequenced was PBMCs or a T cell subset sorted from them (not recorded which). The chain uses TRBV5-1 and TRBJ2-2, with 8 bases lining up with TRBD2. The clonotype originates from an adult woman who had mild COVID-19 (a few samples of this study predate the infection). Cell type and time point are not known. The CDR3 DNA reads as TGCGCCAGCAGCGCGTTAAGCGGGGGGAACACCGGGGAGCTGTTTTTT. Translated, it gives CASSALSGGNTGELFF.